A single sample gave rise to the 26 T cell receptor beta chains below, sequenced in a study of cytomegalovirus exposure and HLA in healthy donors. Use of 60 Vbeta and 13 Jbeta primers characterized the PCR. The protocol was immunoSEQ multiplex PCR, while the TCRdb copy is restricted to in-frame clones and leaves out a portion. This sample carries just under 95,000 clones, 84% of them seen once, and the ten largest clones take 5.6%. The sequenced sample was PBMCs. The source of these receptors is a woman younger than 30 in good health and CMV-seropositive.

This clone was found once. The CDR3 DNA follows: TGTGCCAGCAGTGAACAGGGGATCTCTGGGGCCAACGTCCTGACTTTC. Its translation is CASSEQGISGANVLTF. The rearrangement joins TRBV28 to TRBJ2-6; 7 bases are a match to TRBD1. CDR1 MDHEN and CDR2 SYDVKM come from the germline V gene. The CDR3 loop spans 16 amino acids. The V and J ends lost 5 bases and 0 bases, in that order; junction bases with no gene match: 4. Full variable domain (remainder filled in from reference TRBV28 and TRBJ2-6): DVKVTQSSRYLVKRTGEKVFLECVQDMDHENMFWYRQDPGLGLRLIYFSYDVKMKEKGDIPEGYSVSREKKERFSLILESASTNQTSMYLCASSEQGISGANVLTFGAGSRLTVL.

On this clone itself: An end of the junction does not agree with germline; a read error may underlie this. The rearrangement joins TRBV25-1 to TRBJ1-1, with 7 positions matching TRBD1. This CDR3 region has 18 residues. The V gene's germline CDR1 is MGHDK and CDR2 SYGVNS. The CDR3 protein is CAISEWHGTAPMNTEAFF. The CDR3 DNA reads TGTGCCATCAGTGAATGGCATGGGACAGCACCTATGAACACTGAAGCTTTCTTT.

The chain recombines TRBV28 with TRBJ2-1; 13 nucleotides match TRBD2. Germline loops: CDR1 MDHEN, CDR2 SYDVKM. With 6 bases clipped from V and 7 bases from J, the junction kept 6 bases outside the gene matches. The CDR3 loop spans 15 amino acids. CDR3 in DNA: TGTGCCAGCAGCACACCGGGACTAGCGGGAAATGAGCAGTTCTTC. It yields the protein CASSTPGLAGNEQFF.

This sequence joins TRBV30 and TRBJ2-4; TRBD2 is a possible D gene (6 bases). Germline CDR1 is GTSNPN and CDR2 is SVGIG (reference sequence). V gave up 0 bases and J gave up 0 bases, with 18 bases separating them. There are 18 residues in the CDR3. The CDR3 sequence is CAWSVQRARSVAKNIQYF. The CDR3 coding sequence is TGTGCCTGGAGTGTACAGCGGGCGCGATCGGTAGCCAAAAACATTCAGTACTTC.

The rearrangement joins TRBV2 to TRBJ2-2; D might be TRBD2 (6 bases). This CDR3 is 16 amino acids long. Trimming stripped 6 bases from V and 3 bases from J, with 17 bases between. In germline, CDR1 is SNHLY, CDR2 FYNNEI. The CDR3 here is CASRMTSNAYTGELFF. The CDR3 nucleotides are TGTGCCAGCAGGATGACTAGTAATGCCTACACCGGGGAGCTGTTTTTT.

The rearrangement uses TRBV16 and TRBJ1-4; 7 bases line up with TRBD1. CDR3 length: 15 amino acids. The V gene end was trimmed by 2 bases and the J gene end by 3 bases; junction bases not matched to a gene: 3. Germline V gene lookup returns CDR1 KGHSY and CDR2 FQNENV. The CDR3 sequence is CASSQRGQANEKLFF. The CDR3 bases are TGTGCCAGCAGCCAAAGGGGGCAGGCTAATGAAAAACTGTTTTTT.

This clone appeared once. V usage is TRBV6-6 and J usage is TRBJ1-2; 8 nucleotides line up with TRBD1. V trimming: 8 bases; J trimming: 0 bases; junction bases outside the gene matches: 11. Germline lookup yields CDR1 MNHNY and CDR2 SVGAGI (reference sequence). The length of the CDR3 is 16 residues. CDR3 protein: CASVPAGGFPNYGYTF. DNA for the CDR3: TGTGCCAGCGTTCCGGCAGGGGGCTTCCCTAACTATGGCTACACCTTC.

The V gene is TRBV6-5, the J gene TRBJ1-2, with 9 bases fitting TRBD1. The CDR3 is made up of 13 amino acids. Losses at the gene ends were 4 bases for V and 7 bases for J; bases not matched to a gene: 4. Germline lookup yields CDR1 MNHEY and CDR2 SVGAGI. The CDR3 reads CASSWGQGLGYTF. The CDR3 nucleotides are TGTGCCAGCAGTTGGGGACAGGGACTTGGCTACACCTTC.

The chain carries TRBV27 and TRBJ2-5, with D tentatively TRBD1 (6 bases). The CDR3 loop spans 16 amino acids. Germline V gene lookup returns CDR1 MNHEY and CDR2 SMNVEV (reference sequence). Trimming cost V 2 bases and J 7 bases, with 20 bases left between them. The CDR3: CASSLDVGASSGTQYF. The DNA for the CDR3 is TGTGCCAGCAGTTTAGATGTGGGGGCGTCGTCGGGGACCCAGTACTTC.

This sequence joins TRBV6-5 and TRBJ2-1; 14 bases fit TRBD2. With 4 bases clipped from V and 10 bases from J, the junction kept 6 bases outside the gene matches. CDR3 length: 15 residues. The germline V gene encodes CDR1 MNHEY and CDR2 SVGAGI. The CDR3 nucleotides are TGTGCCAGCAGTTCCGGACTAGCGGGAGGCGGAGAGCAGTTCTTC. Translated: CASSSGLAGGGEQFF.

This clone was counted a single time. The J gene is TRBJ2-2, the V gene TRBV25-1, with a weak D call TRBD1 (5 bases). There are 16 residues in the CDR3. The V end lost 2 bases, the J end lost 2 bases, and 12 bases lay between the germline ends. Germline values: CDR1 MGHDK, CDR2 SYGVNS. CDR3 in amino acids: CASSETGRVNTGELFF. The CDR3 DNA follows: TGTGCCAGCAGTGAAACGGGCAGGGTCAACACCGGGGAGCTGTTTTTT.

This clone was picked up one time. The chain has TRBV9 and TRBJ2-3; TRBD1 aligns across 8 bases. V lost 4 bases and J lost 1; bases outside the gene matches: 14. Per germline, CDR1 SGDLS and CDR2 YYNGEE. The CDR3 loop spans 18 amino acids. The CDR3 sequence: CASSPTPPGGVGTDTQYF. The CDR3, as DNA: TGTGCCAGCAGCCCTACTCCACCAGGGGGCGTCGGCACAGATACGCAGTATTTT. Variable domain in full (rest from reference TRBV9 and TRBJ2-3): DSGVTQTPKHLITATGQRVTLRCSPRSGDLSVYWYQQSLDQGLQFLIQYYNGEERAKGNILERFSAQQFPDLHSELNLSSLELGDSALYFCASSPTPPGGVGTDTQYFGPGTRLTVL.

The genes are TRBV25-1 and TRBJ2-3; 10 bases align to TRBD2. The germline V gene encodes CDR1 MGHDK and CDR2 SYGVNS. This CDR3 comprises 15 residues. The J segment lost 5 bases and the V segment lost 8 bases, leaving 10 bases of the junction unmatched. In DNA, the CDR3 is TGTGCCAGCTCTTCTAGCGGGAGTTTCTTAGATACGCAGTATTTT. Encoded protein: CASSSSGSFLDTQYF.

The CDR3 protein is CASSLGQHYEQYF. The CDR3 DNA follows: TGTGCCAGCAGTTTGGGACAGCACTACGAGCAGTACTTC. The chain links TRBV27 to TRBJ2-7; 7 nucleotides align to TRBD1. This CDR3 is built from 13 residues. Losses at the gene ends were 3 bases for V and 3 bases for J; bases not matched to a gene: 2. Germline loops: CDR1 MNHEY, CDR2 SMNVEV (reference sequence).

Details on this clone: The junction shows a germline mismatch at one end, possibly a read error. This chain connects TRBV6-6 to TRBJ1-3; a possible D gene is TRBD1 (6 bases). The CDR3 has 10 residues. Germline lookup yields CDR1 MNHNY and CDR2 SVGAGI (reference sequence). Written as DNA, the CDR3 is TGTGCCAGCAGTAGGGGGAGAACGGTTTTT. Its translation: CASSRGRTVF.

V gene TRBV7-3 combines with J gene TRBJ2-5; D ambiguous. The CDR3 totals 13 residues. Per germline, CDR1 SGHTA and CDR2 FQGTGA. V was pared by 3 bases and J by 1 base, with 6 bases between. The CDR3 DNA reads TGTGCCAGCAGCTTCGGGTCCCAAGAGACCCAGTACTTC. It specifies CASSFGSQETQYF.

V is TRBV6-5 and J is TRBJ2-7; D unclear. Germline loops: CDR1 MNHEY, CDR2 SVGAGI. Deletions cut 2 bases from V and 3 bases from J, with 5 bases between. The CDR3 totals 12 residues. CDR3 sequence (DNA): TGTGCCAGCAGTTACGATAGCTACGAGCAGTACTTC. Encoded protein: CASSYDSYEQYF.

This clone showed up just once. V is TRBV2 and J is TRBJ2-7, with 7 bases fitting TRBD1. This CDR3 spans 14 amino acids. Germline CDR1 is SNHLY and CDR2 is FYNNEI. The ends lost 3 bases at V and 2 bases at J; junction bases unmatched: 4. In DNA form, the CDR3 reads TGTGCCAGCAGTGATCCGGGACAGACCTACGAGCAGTACTTC. Its protein product is CASSDPGQTYEQYF.

The gene calls are TRBV5-4 and TRBJ1-2; 8 bases line up with TRBD1. Germline V gene sequence: CDR1 SGHNT, CDR2 YYREEE (reference sequence). Germline trimming cut 0 bases from V and 7 bases from J; bases unmatched to any gene: 5. CDR3 size: 14 residues. The CDR3 reads CASSLVGQGFGYTF. The CDR3 region has the DNA TGTGCCAGCAGCTTGGTTGGACAGGGATTTGGCTACACCTTC.

This chain connects TRBV28 to TRBJ2-2; 7 bases fit TRBD2. The CDR3 consists of 20 residues. Trimming removed 1 base from V and 3 bases from J; junction bases left unmatched: 17. Germline V lookup: CDR1 MDHEN, CDR2 SYDVKM. The DNA for the CDR3 is TGTGCCAGCAGTTTATCGTCTCGGTGGGAAGCGGGAATTGACACCGGGGAGCTGTTTTTT. Amino acid sequence: CASSLSSRWEAGIDTGELFF.

This clone was recorded once. The V and J genes are TRBV29-1 and TRBJ2-1; 10 nucleotides align to TRBD2. CDR3 length equals 14 residues. Trimming removed 2 bases from V and 4 bases from J; junction bases left unmatched: 2. Germline CDR1 is SQVTM and CDR2 is ANQGSEA. The CDR3 loop is CSVEPLAGYNEQFF. Written as DNA, the CDR3 is TGCAGCGTTGAACCACTAGCGGGATACAATGAGCAGTTCTTC.

This chain connects TRBV7-3 to TRBJ2-3, with D perhaps matching TRBD1 (6 bases). The germline V gene encodes CDR1 SGHTA and CDR2 FQGTGA. Trimming shortened V by 5 bases and J by 4 bases, and 10 bases separated the two germline ends. This CDR3 has 13 residues. The CDR3 nucleotides read TGTGCCAGCAGCACAGGGTCCGCAGATACGCAGTATTTT. This encodes CASSTGSADTQYF. The entire variable domain, with the rest obtained from reference TRBV7-3 and TRBJ2-3, is as follows: GAGVSQTPSNKVTEKGKYVELRCDPISGHTALYWYRQSLGQGPEFLIYFQGTGAADDSGLPNDRFFAVRPEGSVSTLKIQRTERGDSAVYLCASSTGSADTQYFGPGTRLTVL.

This clone was seen a single time. The rearrangement joins TRBV2 to TRBJ1-2; TRBD1 is a possible D gene (5 bases). The CDR3 is 14 residues long. Germline CDR1 reads SNHLY; CDR2 reads FYNNEI. V shed 3 bases and J shed 8 bases, with 16 bases lying between them. The CDR3 DNA reads TGTGCCAGCAGTGAGCGGGGCAGTTATGAGGGCTACACCTTC. Its translation is CASSERGSYEGYTF.

The chain links TRBV5-1 to TRBJ1-5; 7 bases fit TRBD1. There are 14 residues in the CDR3. J gave up 5 bases and V 4 bases, and 6 bases lay outside the gene matches. CDR1 is SGHRS, CDR2 YFSETQ, per germline. The CDR3 coding sequence is TGCGCCAGCAGCGGAGACAGGGAGGATCAGCCCCAGCATTTT. Translation: CASSGDREDQPQHF.

This chain joins TRBV30 and TRBJ1-4, with TRBD1 matching over 7 bases. With 3 bases clipped from V and 7 bases from J, the junction kept 11 bases outside the gene matches. This CDR3 comprises 15 residues. Germline CDR1 GTSNPN, CDR2 SVGIG (reference sequence). CDR3 protein: CAWSPKGTDSEKLFF. CDR3 DNA: TGTGCCTGGAGCCCAAAGGGGACAGACTCTGAAAAACTGTTTTTT.

This sequence joins TRBV28 and TRBJ2-4, with 8 bases aligning to TRBD2. The CDR3 length is 17 residues. Germline V lookup: CDR1 MDHEN, CDR2 SYDVKM. V shed 1 base and J 1 base; nucleotides not matched to a gene: 6. The CDR3 here is CASSLSGLVVAKNIQYF. CDR3 DNA sequence: TGTGCCAGCAGTTTATCGGGACTAGTAGTGGCCAAAAACATTCAGTACTTC.